The present entry profiles one TCR beta chain with its context. Antigen: not known. This sample was taken from a study of monozygotic twins with inflammatory bowel disease. Regarding the study as a whole: Especially with disease activity, IBD patients shared fewer clonotypes with others than healthy twins did. The analysis failed to separate different T cell subtypes.

The CDR3 consists of 14 residues. Per the germline V gene, CDR1 is MNHEY and CDR2 is SVGEGT. TCRdb reprocessed the 5' RACE reads and keeps a single row for each CDR3 protein, giving no DNA. This sample's table reports about 160,000 distinct CDR3 sequences. The chain uses TRBV6-2 or TRBV6-3 and TRBJ2-7. The sequence was collected from a human donor with ulcerative colitis or Crohn's disease, or a healthy co-twin of an affected twin (not recorded which). Sample: blood. CDR3 sequence: CASVLDRGSYEQYF.